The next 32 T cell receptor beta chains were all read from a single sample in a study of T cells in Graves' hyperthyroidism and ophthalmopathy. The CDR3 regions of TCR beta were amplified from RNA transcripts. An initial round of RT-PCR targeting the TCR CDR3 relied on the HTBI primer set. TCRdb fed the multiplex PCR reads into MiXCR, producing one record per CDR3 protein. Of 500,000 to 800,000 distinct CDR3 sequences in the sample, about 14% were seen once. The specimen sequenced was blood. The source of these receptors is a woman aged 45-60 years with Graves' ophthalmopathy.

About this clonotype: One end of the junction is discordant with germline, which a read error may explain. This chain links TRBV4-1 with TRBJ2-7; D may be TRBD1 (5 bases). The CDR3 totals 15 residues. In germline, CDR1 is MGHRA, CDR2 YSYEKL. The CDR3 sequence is CASNQGVTVSYEQYF. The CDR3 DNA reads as TGCGCCAGCAACCAAGGGGTGACAGTCTCCTACGAGCAGTACTTC.

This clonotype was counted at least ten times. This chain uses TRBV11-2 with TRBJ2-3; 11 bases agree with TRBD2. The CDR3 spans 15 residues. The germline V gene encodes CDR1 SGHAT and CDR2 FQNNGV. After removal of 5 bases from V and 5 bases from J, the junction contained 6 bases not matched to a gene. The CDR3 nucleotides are TGTGCCAGCAGCCTTAGCGGGAGGGCCGGAGATACGCAGTATTTT. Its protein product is CASSLSGRAGDTQYF.

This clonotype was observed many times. Here the CDR3 reads CASSNQREPYNEQFF. In nucleotides, the CDR3 is TGTGCCAGCAGTAACCAGCGGGAGCCGTACAATGAGCAGTTCTTC. The chain combines TRBV6-2 or TRBV6-3 with TRBJ2-1; 8 bases line up with TRBD2. The trim removed 5 bases at V and 4 bases at J, leaving 7 bases unmatched. Germline CDR1 is MNHEY and CDR2 is SVGEGT. This CDR3 is 15 amino acids long.

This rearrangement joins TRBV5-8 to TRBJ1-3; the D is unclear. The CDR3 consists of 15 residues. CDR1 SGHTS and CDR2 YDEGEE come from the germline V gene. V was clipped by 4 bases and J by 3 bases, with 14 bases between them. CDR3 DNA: TGTGCCAGCAGCCCGTTAGACACAGTTGGAAACACCATATATTTT. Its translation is CASSPLDTVGNTIYF.

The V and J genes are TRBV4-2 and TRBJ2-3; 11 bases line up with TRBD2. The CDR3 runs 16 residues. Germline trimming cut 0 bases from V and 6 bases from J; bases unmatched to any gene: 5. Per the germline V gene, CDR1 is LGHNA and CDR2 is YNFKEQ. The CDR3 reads CASSQDSSGRFDTQYF. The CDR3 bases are TGTGCCAGCAGCCAAGATTCTAGCGGGAGGTTCGATACGCAGTATTTT.

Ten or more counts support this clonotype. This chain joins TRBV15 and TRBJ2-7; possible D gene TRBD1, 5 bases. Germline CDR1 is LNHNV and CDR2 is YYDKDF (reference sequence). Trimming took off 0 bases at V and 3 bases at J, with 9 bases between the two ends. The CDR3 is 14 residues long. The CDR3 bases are TGTGCCACCAGCAGAGATGAAAGGGGCTACGAGCAGTACTTC. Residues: CATSRDERGYEQYF.

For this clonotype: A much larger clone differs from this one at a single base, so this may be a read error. The CDR3: CVSSFTGGYSEAFF. The CDR3 DNA follows: TGTGTCAGCAGTTTTACAGGGGGCTACTCTGAAGCTTTCTTT. The chain links TRBV28 to TRBJ1-1, with 9 bases fitting TRBD1. CDR3 length: 14 residues. Per the germline V gene, CDR1 is MDHEN and CDR2 is SYDVKM.

This chain's CDR3 is CASSLSGSEQYF. CDR3 in DNA: TGTGCCAGCAGCTTAAGCGGGAGTGAGCAGTACTTC. This chain connects TRBV11-2 to TRBJ2-7; 8 nucleotides line up with TRBD2. Trimming removed 2 bases from V and 7 bases from J; junction bases left unmatched: 1. The CDR3 is made up of 12 amino acids. The germline V gene encodes CDR1 SGHAT and CDR2 FQNNGV.

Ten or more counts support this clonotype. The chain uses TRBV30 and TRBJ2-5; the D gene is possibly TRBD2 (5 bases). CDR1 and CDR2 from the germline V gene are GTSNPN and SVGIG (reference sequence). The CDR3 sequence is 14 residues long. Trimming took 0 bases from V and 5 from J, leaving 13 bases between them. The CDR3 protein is CAWSVKGSGETQYF. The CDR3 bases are TGTGCCTGGAGTGTTAAAGGGTCGGGGGAGACCCAGTACTTC.

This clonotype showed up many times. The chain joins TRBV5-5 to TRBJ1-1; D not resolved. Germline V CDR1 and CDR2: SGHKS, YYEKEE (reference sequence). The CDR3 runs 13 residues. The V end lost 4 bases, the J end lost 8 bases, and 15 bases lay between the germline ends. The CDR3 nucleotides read TGTGCCAGCAGCCTGGCAGGTTACGGGGAAGCTTTCTTT. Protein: CASSLAGYGEAFF.

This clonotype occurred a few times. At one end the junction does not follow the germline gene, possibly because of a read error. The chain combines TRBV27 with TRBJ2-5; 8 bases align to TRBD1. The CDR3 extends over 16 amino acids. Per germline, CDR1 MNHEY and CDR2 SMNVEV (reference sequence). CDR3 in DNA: TGTGCCAGCAGTTTATGGGGGACAGGCCCCCAAAAGACCCAGTACTTC. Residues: CASSLWGTGPQKTQYF.

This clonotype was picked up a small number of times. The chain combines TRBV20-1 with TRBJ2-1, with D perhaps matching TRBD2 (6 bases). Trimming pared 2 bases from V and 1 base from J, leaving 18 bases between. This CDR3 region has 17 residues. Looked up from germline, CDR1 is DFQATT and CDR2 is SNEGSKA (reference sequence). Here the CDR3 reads CSARTTSRRDSYNEQFF. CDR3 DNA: TGCAGTGCTAGAACAACTAGCCGGAGGGATTCCTACAATGAGCAGTTCTTC.

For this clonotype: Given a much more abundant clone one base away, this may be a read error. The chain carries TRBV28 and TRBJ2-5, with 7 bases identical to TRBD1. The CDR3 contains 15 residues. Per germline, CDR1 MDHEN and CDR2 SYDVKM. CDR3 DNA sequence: TGTGCCAGCAGTTCCCCGACAGGGTACCAAGAGACCCGGTACTTC. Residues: CASSSPTGYQETRYF.

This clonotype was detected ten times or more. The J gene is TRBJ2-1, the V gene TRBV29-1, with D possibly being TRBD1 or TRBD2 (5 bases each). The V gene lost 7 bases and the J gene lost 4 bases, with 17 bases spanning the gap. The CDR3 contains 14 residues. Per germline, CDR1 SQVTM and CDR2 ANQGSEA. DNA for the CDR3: TGCAGCGCCCCCTTTTCGGGGACGTACAATGAGCAGTTCTTC. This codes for CSAPFSGTYNEQFF.

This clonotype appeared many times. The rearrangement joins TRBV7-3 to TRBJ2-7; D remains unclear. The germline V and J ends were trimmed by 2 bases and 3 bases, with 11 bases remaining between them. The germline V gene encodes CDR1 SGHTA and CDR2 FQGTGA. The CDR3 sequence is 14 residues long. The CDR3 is CASSLRATLYEQYF. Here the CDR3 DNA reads TGTGCCAGCAGCTTACGAGCGACCCTCTACGAGCAGTACTTC.

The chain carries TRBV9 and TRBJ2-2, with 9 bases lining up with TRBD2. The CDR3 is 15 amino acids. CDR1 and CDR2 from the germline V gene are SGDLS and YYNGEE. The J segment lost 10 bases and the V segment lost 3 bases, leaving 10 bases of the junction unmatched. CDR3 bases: TGTGCCAGCAGCGCCGGGACTAGCAGTTCCCAGGAGCTGTTTTTT. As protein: CASSAGTSSSQELFF. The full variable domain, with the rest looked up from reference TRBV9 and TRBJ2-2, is DSGVTQTPKHLITATGQRVTLRCSPRSGDLSVYWYQQSLDQGLQFLIQYYNGEERAKGNILERFSAQQFPDLHSELNLSSLELGDSALYFCASSAGTSSSQELFFGEGSRLTVL.

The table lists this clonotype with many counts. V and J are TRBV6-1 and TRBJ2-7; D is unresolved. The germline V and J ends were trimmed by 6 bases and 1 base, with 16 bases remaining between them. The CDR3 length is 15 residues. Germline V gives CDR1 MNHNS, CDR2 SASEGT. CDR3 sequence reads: CASRPKQLGSYEQYF. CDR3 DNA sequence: TGTGCCAGCAGACCCAAACAGTTGGGGTCCTACGAGCAGTACTTC.

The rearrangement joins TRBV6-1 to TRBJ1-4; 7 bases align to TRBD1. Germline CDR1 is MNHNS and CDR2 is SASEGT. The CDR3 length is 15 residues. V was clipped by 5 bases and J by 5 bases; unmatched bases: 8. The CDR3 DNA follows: TGTGCCAGCAGTTATCGGACAGGAGGGAATGAAAAACTGTTTTTT. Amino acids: CASSYRTGGNEKLFF.

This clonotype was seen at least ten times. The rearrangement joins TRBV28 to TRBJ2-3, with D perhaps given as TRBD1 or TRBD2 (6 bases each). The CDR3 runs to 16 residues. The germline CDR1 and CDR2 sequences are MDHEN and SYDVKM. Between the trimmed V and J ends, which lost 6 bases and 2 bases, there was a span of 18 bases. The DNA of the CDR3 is TGTGCCAGCAGCCGGGCCGGGGGCTCCGACACAGATACGCAGTATTTT. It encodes CASSRAGGSDTDTQYF.

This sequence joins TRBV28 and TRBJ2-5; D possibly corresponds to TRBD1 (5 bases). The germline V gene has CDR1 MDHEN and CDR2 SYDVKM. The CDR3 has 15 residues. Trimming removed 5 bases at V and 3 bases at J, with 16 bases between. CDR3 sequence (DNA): TGTGCCAGCAGTCCCAGGGCACGTAGAGAAGAGACCCAGTACTTC. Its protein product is CASSPRARREETQYF.

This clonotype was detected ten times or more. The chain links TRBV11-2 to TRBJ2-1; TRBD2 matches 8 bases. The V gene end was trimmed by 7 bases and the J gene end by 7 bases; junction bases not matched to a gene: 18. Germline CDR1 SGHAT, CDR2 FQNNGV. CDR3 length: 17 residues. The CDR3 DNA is TGTGCCAGCAATGGTTACCGGGGGCTAGCGGGTTTAAATGAGCAGTTCTTC. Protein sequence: CASNGYRGLAGLNEQFF. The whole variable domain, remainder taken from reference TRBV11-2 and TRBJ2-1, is EAGVAQSPRYKIIEKRQSVAFWCNPISGHATLYWYQQILGQGPKLLIQFQNNGVVDDSQLPKDRFSAERLKGVDSTLKIQPAKLEDSAVYLCASNGYRGLAGLNEQFFGPGTRLTVL.

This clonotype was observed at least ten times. DNA of the CDR3: TGCAGTGTTATGGGGGTTGGAGACACTGAAGCTTTCTTT. This encodes CSVMGVGDTEAFF. The V gene is TRBV20-1, the J gene TRBJ1-1; a weak D match, TRBD1 (5 bases). The V end was cut by 7 bases, the J end by 3 bases, with 15 bases between. In germline, CDR1 is DFQATT, CDR2 SNEGSKA (reference sequence). This CDR3 is 13 amino acids long.

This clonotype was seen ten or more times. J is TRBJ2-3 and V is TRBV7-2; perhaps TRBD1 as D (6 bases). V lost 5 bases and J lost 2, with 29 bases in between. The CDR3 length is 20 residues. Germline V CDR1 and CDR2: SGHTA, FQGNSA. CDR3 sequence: CASSRTIGGTASLITDTQYF. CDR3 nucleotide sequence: TGTGCCAGCAGCCGGACGATAGGGGGTACAGCAAGTCTTATCACAGATACGCAGTATTTT.

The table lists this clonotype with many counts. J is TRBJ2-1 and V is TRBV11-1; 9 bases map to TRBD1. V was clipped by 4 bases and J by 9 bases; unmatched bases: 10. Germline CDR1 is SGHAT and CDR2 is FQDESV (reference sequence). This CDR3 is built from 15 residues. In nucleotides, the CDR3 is TGTGCCAGCAGCTACCCGGGACAGGGTTCGGCTGAGCAGTTCTTC. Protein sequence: CASSYPGQGSAEQFF.

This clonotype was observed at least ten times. CDR3 residues: CASSYGLAAHTGELFF. Here the CDR3 DNA reads TGTGCCAGCAGTTACGGACTAGCGGCCCACACCGGGGAGCTGTTTTTT. This sequence joins TRBV12-3 or TRBV12-4 and TRBJ2-2; 10 nucleotides line up with TRBD2. This CDR3 spans 16 amino acids. V shed 4 bases and J 3 bases; nucleotides not matched to a gene: 5.

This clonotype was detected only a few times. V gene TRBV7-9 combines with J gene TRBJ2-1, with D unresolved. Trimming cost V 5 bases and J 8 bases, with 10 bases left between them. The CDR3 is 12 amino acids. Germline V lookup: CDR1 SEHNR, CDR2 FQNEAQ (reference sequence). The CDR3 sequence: CASSTPPHEQFF. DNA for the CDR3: TGTGCCAGCAGCACCCCCCCCCATGAGCAGTTCTTC.

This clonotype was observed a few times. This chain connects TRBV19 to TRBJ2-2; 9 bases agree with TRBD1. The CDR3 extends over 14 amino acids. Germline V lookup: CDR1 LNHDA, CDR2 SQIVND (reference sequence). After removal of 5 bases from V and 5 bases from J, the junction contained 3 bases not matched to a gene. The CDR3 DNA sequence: TGTGCCAGTAGTGGGACAGGGCGAACCGGGGAGCTGTTTTTT. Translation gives CASSGTGRTGELFF.

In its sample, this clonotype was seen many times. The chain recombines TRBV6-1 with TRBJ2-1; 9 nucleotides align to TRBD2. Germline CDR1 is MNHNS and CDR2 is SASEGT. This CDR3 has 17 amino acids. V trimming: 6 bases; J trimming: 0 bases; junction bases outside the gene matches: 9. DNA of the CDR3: TGTGCCAGCAGGTGGATAAGCGGGAGGACCTCCTACAATGAGCAGTTCTTC. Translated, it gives CASRWISGRTSYNEQFF.

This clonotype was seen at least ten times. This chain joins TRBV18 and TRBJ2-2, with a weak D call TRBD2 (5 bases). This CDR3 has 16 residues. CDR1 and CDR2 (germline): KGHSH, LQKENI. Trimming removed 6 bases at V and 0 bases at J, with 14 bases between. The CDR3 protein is CASSPVDSPNTGELFF. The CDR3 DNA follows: TGTGCCAGCTCGCCCGTGGACTCCCCGAACACCGGGGAGCTGTTTTTT.

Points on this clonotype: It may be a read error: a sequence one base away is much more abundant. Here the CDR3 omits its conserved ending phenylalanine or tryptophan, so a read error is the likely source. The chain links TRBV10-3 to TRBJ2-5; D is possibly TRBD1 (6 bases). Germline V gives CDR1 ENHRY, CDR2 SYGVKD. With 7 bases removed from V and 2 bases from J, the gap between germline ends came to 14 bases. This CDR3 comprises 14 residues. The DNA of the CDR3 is TGTGCCATCAATTCCGGGACAAAGCAAGAGACCCAGTACCTC. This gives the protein CAINSGTKQETQYL.

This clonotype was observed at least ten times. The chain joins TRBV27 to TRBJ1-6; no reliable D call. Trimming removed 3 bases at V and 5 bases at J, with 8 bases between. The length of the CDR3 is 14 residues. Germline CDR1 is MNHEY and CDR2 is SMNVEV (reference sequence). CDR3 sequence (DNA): TGTGCCAGCAGTTTCAGGTCCAATAATTCACCCCTCCACTTT. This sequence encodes CASSFRSNNSPLHF.

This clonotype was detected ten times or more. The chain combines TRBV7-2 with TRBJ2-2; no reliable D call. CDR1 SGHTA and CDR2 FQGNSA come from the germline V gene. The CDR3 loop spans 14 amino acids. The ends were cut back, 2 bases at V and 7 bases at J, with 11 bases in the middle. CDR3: CASSLSSEIGELFF. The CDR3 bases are TGTGCCAGCAGCTTATCATCAGAAATCGGGGAGCTGTTTTTT. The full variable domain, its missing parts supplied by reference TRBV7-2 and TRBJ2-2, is GAGVSQSPSNKVTEKGKDVELRCDPISGHTALYWYRQSLGQGLEFLIYFQGNSAPDKSGLPSDRFSAERTGGSVSTLTIQRTQQEDSAVYLCASSLSSEIGELFFGEGSRLTVL.